This T cell receptor beta chain was documented in a study of T cell changes during pregnancy in multiple sclerosis. The ends were cut back, 5 bases at V and 0 bases at J, with 11 bases in the middle. This CDR3 contains 16 residues. Germline CDR1 LNHDA, CDR2 SQIVND (reference sequence). Clones were sequenced by immunoSEQ multiplex PCR, and TCRdb holds only the in-frame ones, with some missing. This sample has tens of thousands of clones, with 89% found just once. The sequences come from CD8+ T cells from peripheral blood mononuclear cells, collected in the second trimester of pregnancy. This TCR was recovered from a female donor with multiple sclerosis, enrolled in a pregnancy study. V gene TRBV19 combines with J gene TRBJ2-6; D remains unclear. This CDR3 reads CASSAIGVSGANVLTF. The CDR3 nucleotides are TGTGCCAGTAGTGCGATTGGTGTCTCTGGGGCCAACGTCCTGACTTTC. The full variable domain, with the rest looked up from reference TRBV19 and TRBJ2-6, is DGGITQSPKYLFRKEGQNVTLSCEQNLNHDAMYWYRQDPGQGLRLIYYSQIVNDFQKGDIAEGYSVSREKKESFPLTVTSAQKNPTAFYLCASSAIGVSGANVLTFGAGSRLTVL.